This section outlines one T cell receptor beta chain sequence together with its context. This specimen belongs to a study of blood T cell repertoires in COVID-19. Background on the study: COVID-19 samples collected from the United States, Italy and Spain covered acute and convalescent phases. PBMCs, B-cell-depleted T cells, or T cells provided the cDNA or gDNA that made up the material.

V was trimmed by 4 bases and J by 3 bases, leaving 16 bases between them. The CDR3 length is 15 residues. Germline V CDR1 and CDR2: SGHRS, YFSETQ. Profiled with immunoSEQ multiplex PCR; TCRdb holds only in-frame clones, not every one. The sample includes 40,000 to 50,000 clones, 90% seen only once; the top ten take approximately 4.9%. V gene TRBV5-1 combines with J gene TRBJ1-1; TRBD1 might be the D (5 bases). The sample consisted of peripheral blood. The TCR sequence derives from a man aged 70 or older with acute or convalescent COVID-19. The DNA of the CDR3 is TGCGCCAGCAGCGGGGGGACGAAGAGGGACACTGAAGCTTTCTTT. It codes for CASSGGTKRDTEAFF. Full variable domain (remainder filled in from reference TRBV5-1 and TRBJ1-1): KAGVTQTPRYLIKTRGQQVTLSCSPISGHRSVSWYQQTPGQGLQFLFEYFSETQRNKGNFPGRFSGRQFSNSRSEMNVSTLELGDSALYLCASSGGTKRDTEAFFGQGTRLTVV.